This TCR beta chain was sequenced in a study of cytomegalovirus exposure and HLA in healthy donors. Whole-study findings and limits: Cytomegalovirus-associated status was assigned to approximately 160 TCR beta chains. In a later analysis, most CMV-associated TCR beta chains appeared HLA-restricted. Previously analyzed data showed that most TCR beta V segments were productive at a frequency of about 87% or about 30%.

Both 60 Vbeta primers and 13 Jbeta primers went into the PCR. Sequencing used immunoSEQ multiplex PCR; TCRdb keeps in-frame clones, though not all of them. Of 170,000 or so clones in the sample, approximately 82% were seen once. Trimming pared 4 bases from V and 4 bases from J, leaving 13 bases between. This CDR3 has 14 residues. Germline V gene data show CDR1 as SGHAT and CDR2 as FQNNGV. Comment on this clone: As yet, its antigen is unknown.

The sequence was collected from a woman aged 25 to 39 in good health and CMV-seronegative. The sample was PBMCs. The rearrangement joins TRBV11-2 to TRBJ1-2; maybe TRBD1 (5 bases). The CDR3, as DNA: TGTGCCAGCAGCTCGGGGGGGTACAGCTATGGCTACACCTTC. Its protein product is CASSSGGYSYGYTF.